Listed here are 2 T cell receptor beta chains from one sample, sequenced in a study of T cell responses to AZD1222 COVID-19 vaccine. The assay was immunoSEQ multiplex PCR, and TCRdb's table has in-frame clones only and misses some. The sample contains 90,000 to 100,000 clones, around 89% of which appear only once. The sample in question was peripheral blood, obtained on day 0 of AZD1222 vaccination. The source is an adult in good health.

The chain joins TRBV12-3 or TRBV12-4 to TRBJ2-2; D remains ambiguous. The CDR3 consists of 13 residues. Trimming shortened V by 6 bases and J by 3 bases, and 8 bases separated the two germline ends. CDR3 amino acids: CASRPQDTGELFF. The DNA for the CDR3 is TGTGCCAGCAGGCCCCAGGACACCGGGGAGCTGTTTTTT.

This chain joins TRBV4-2 and TRBJ1-1, with D perhaps matching TRBD1 (6 bases). Germline V CDR1 and CDR2: LGHNA, YNFKEQ. The CDR3 has 13 amino acids. Trimming shortened V by 0 bases and J by 9 bases, and 11 bases separated the two germline ends. In DNA, the CDR3 is TGTGCCAGCAGCCAAGATTGGGGGCAGCAAGCTTTCTTT. Encoded protein: CASSQDWGQQAFF.